The rows below give T cell receptor beta chains drawn from one sample of a study of shared clonotypes between healthy human individuals. Sequencing used immunoSEQ multiplex PCR; TCRdb keeps in-frame clones, though not all of them. Here the sample spans about half a million clones, more than 70% being singletons. Sequencing was performed on PBMCs. These receptors all come from a woman in her thirties or forties in good health. Some clones in this sample may be carry-over from other donors' samples. CDR3s include the opening cysteine and the closing phenylalanine or tryptophan. Fields, in order: V gene, J gene, clone size, D gene, CDR3 protein, CDR3 DNA. The D gene is left open where the match is weak. Clone size, where shown, is once, few, many, or a class for clones that have expanded.

>TRBV7-8|TRBJ2-3|NA|TRBD2
CASRLERLAGGRTDTQYF
TGTGCCAGCAGACTCGAAAGACTAGCGGGAGGGAGGACAGATACGCAGTATTTT
>TRBV19|TRBJ1-2|NA|TRBD1
CASSTSRTGGNYGYTF
TGTGCCAGTAGTACATCACGGACAGGGGGCAACTATGGCTACACCTTC
>TRBV2|TRBJ1-2|many|TRBD1
CASSVGGLRGYTF
TGTGCCAGCAGTGTAGGGGGCCTGAGGGGCTACACCTTC
>TRBV28|TRBJ2-1|NA|NA
CASSLVRQRQFF
TGTGCCAGCAGTTTAGTTCGTCAGCGGCAGTTCTTC
>TRBV5-6|TRBJ2-7|NA|TRBD2
CASSLAGGPSYEQYF
TGTGCCAGCAGCCTAGCGGGAGGGCCCTCTTACGAGCAGTACTTC
>TRBV5-4|TRBJ2-7|NA|NA
CASSQQESAYEQYF
TGTGCCAGCAGCCAACAGGAGTCCGCCTACGAGCAGTACTTC
>TRBV28|TRBJ2-7|NA|NA
CASSPNPVGGDTYEQYF
TGTGCCAGCAGTCCCAACCCTGTGGGGGGCGATACCTACGAGCAGTACTTC
>TRBV5-1|TRBJ2-1|few|NA
CASSSPDRSSYNEQFF
TGCGCCAGCAGCTCACCTGACAGGAGCTCCTACAATGAGCAGTTCTTC
>TRBV5-6|TRBJ2-7|NA|TRBD1
CASSLGDRAGEQYF
TGTGCCAGCAGCTTGGGGGACAGGGCCGGCGAGCAGTACTTC
>TRBV28|TRBJ1-2|NA|TRBD1
CASSPTGTGAPSLYGYTF
TGTGCCAGCAGTCCGACCGGGACAGGGGCCCCCTCGCTCTATGGCTACACCTTC
>TRBV30|TRBJ1-5|NA|TRBD1
CAWSVRGQGNQPQHF
TGTGCCTGGAGTGTTCGGGGACAGGGCAATCAGCCCCAGCATTTT
>TRBV6-1|TRBJ2-2|NA|NA
CASSEGGVTGELFF
TGTGCCAGCAGTGAAGGTGGAGTCACCGGGGAGCTGTTTTTT